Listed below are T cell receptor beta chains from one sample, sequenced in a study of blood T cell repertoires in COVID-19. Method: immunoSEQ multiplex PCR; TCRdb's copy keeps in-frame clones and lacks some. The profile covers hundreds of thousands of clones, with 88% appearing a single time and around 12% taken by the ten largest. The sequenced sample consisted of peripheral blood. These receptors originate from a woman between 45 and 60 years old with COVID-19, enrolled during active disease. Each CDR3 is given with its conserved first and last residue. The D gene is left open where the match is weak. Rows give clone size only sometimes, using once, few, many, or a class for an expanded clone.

CDR3 protein: CASSGRAGSSYEQYF; CDR3 DNA: TGTGCCAGCAGCGGGAGGGCAGGAAGCTCCTACGAGCAGTACTTC; V gene: TRBV11-3; J gene: TRBJ2-7; clone size: NA; D gene: TRBD2
CDR3 protein: CASSPGPPSTSGPETQYF; CDR3 DNA: TGTGCCAGCAGCCCAGGCCCACCGTCCACTAGCGGGCCAGAGACCCAGTACTTC; V gene: TRBV3-1/TRBV3-2; J gene: TRBJ2-5; clone size: NA; D gene: TRBD2
CDR3 protein: CASSVGAGINEKLFF; CDR3 DNA: TGTGCCAGCAGCGTAGGAGCAGGGATTAATGAAAAACTGTTTTTT; V gene: TRBV9; J gene: TRBJ1-4; clone size: NA; D gene: NA
CDR3 protein: CASSFLAGTTDTQYF; CDR3 DNA: TGTGCCAGTAGTTTTTTAGCGGGGACCACAGATACGCAGTATTTT; V gene: TRBV19; J gene: TRBJ2-3; clone size: NA; D gene: TRBD2
CDR3 protein: CASSLAGEQYF; CDR3 DNA: TGTGCCAGCAGTTTAGCCGGCGAGCAGTACTTC; V gene: TRBV12-3/TRBV12-4; J gene: TRBJ2-7; clone size: NA; D gene: NA
CDR3 protein: CASSFRRNYGYTF; CDR3 DNA: TGTGCCAGCAGTTTTCGGAGGAACTATGGCTACACCTTC; V gene: TRBV28; J gene: TRBJ1-2; clone size: NA; D gene: NA
CDR3 protein: CASSSGEGSSYNSPLHF; CDR3 DNA: TGTGCCAGTTCATCAGGGGAAGGGAGCTCCTATAATTCACCCCTCCACTTT; V gene: TRBV19; J gene: TRBJ1-6; clone size: NA; D gene: NA
CDR3 protein: CASRHSGETGLGNEQFF; CDR3 DNA: TGTGCCAGCAGACACAGCGGGGAGACCGGTCTAGGCAATGAGCAGTTCTTC; V gene: TRBV2; J gene: TRBJ2-1; clone size: NA; D gene: TRBD2
CDR3 protein: CASSQEGQGAGQPQHF; CDR3 DNA: TGCGCCAGCAGCCAAGAGGGACAGGGCGCCGGTCAGCCCCAGCATTTT; V gene: TRBV4-1; J gene: TRBJ1-5; clone size: NA; D gene: TRBD1
CDR3 protein: CASSLRKGASGYTF; CDR3 DNA: TGTGCCAGCAGCTTGAGAAAGGGGGCAAGTGGCTACACCTTC; V gene: TRBV7-2; J gene: TRBJ1-2; clone size: NA; D gene: TRBD1
CDR3 protein: CASSSPEEYTIYF; CDR3 DNA: TGTGCCAGCAGCTCCCCGGAGGAATACACCATATATTTT; V gene: TRBV9; J gene: TRBJ1-3; clone size: NA; D gene: NA
CDR3 protein: CASSLAVGLAGVNEQFF; CDR3 DNA: TGTGCCAGCAGCTTAGCGGTGGGACTAGCGGGTGTAAATGAGCAGTTCTTC; V gene: TRBV7-2; J gene: TRBJ2-1; clone size: NA; D gene: TRBD2
CDR3 protein: CASSVAELQGNAQAFF; CDR3 DNA: TGTGCCAGCAGCGTAGCTGAGTTACAGGGAAACGCTCAAGCTTTCTTT; V gene: TRBV9; J gene: TRBJ1-1; clone size: NA; D gene: NA
CDR3 protein: CASSRDSLYEKLFF; CDR3 DNA: TGTGCCAGCAGTAGGGACAGTCTTTATGAAAAACTGTTTTTT; V gene: TRBV6-5; J gene: TRBJ1-4; clone size: NA; D gene: TRBD1
CDR3 protein: CAISPDTPYEQYF; CDR3 DNA: TGTGCCATCAGTCCGGACACTCCCTACGAGCAGTACTTC; V gene: TRBV10-3; J gene: TRBJ2-7; clone size: NA; D gene: NA
CDR3 protein: CASSPPPGREELFF; CDR3 DNA: TGTGCCAGCTCACCACCGCCAGGGAGGGAGGAACTGTTTTTT; V gene: TRBV18; J gene: TRBJ1-4; clone size: NA; D gene: NA
CDR3 protein: CATVEGLMNTEAFF; CDR3 DNA: TGTGCCACCGTCGAGGGCCTGATGAACACTGAAGCTTTCTTT; V gene: TRBV15; J gene: TRBJ1-1; clone size: NA; D gene: NA
CDR3 protein: CASSLARLAGIHNEQFF; CDR3 DNA: TGTGCCAGCAGCCTCGCCCGACTAGCGGGGATCCACAATGAGCAGTTCTTC; V gene: TRBV11-2; J gene: TRBJ2-1; clone size: once; D gene: TRBD2
CDR3 protein: CASSEQGVYTEAFF; CDR3 DNA: TGTGCCAGCAGTGAACAAGGGGTGTACACTGAAGCTTTCTTT; V gene: TRBV6-1; J gene: TRBJ1-1; clone size: NA; D gene: NA
CDR3 protein: CASSLSWGSSYNEQFF; CDR3 DNA: TGTGCCAGCAGCTTGAGCTGGGGCAGCTCCTACAATGAGCAGTTCTTC; V gene: TRBV9; J gene: TRBJ2-1; clone size: NA; D gene: NA
CDR3 protein: CTSSHGGPDTQYF; CDR3 DNA: TGCACCAGCAGCCACGGGGGTCCAGATACGCAGTATTTT; V gene: TRBV1; J gene: TRBJ2-3; clone size: NA; D gene: NA
CDR3 protein: CASRVAGQANTGELFF; CDR3 DNA: TGTGCCAGCAGGGTTGCCGGACAGGCGAACACCGGGGAGCTGTTTTTT; V gene: TRBV5-4; J gene: TRBJ2-2; clone size: few; D gene: TRBD1
CDR3 protein: CASSLARGGWTQYF; CDR3 DNA: TGTGCCAGCAGCTTGGCCCGTGGGGGGTGGACCCAGTACTTC; V gene: TRBV5-4; J gene: TRBJ2-5; clone size: NA; D gene: NA
CDR3 protein: CASSLGLLNEQFF; CDR3 DNA: TGTGCCAGCAGCTTAGGACTCCTAAATGAGCAGTTCTTC; V gene: TRBV7-3; J gene: TRBJ2-1; clone size: NA; D gene: NA
CDR3 protein: CAWSVQGNSPLHF; CDR3 DNA: TGTGCCTGGAGTGTACAGGGGAATTCACCCCTCCACTTT; V gene: TRBV30; J gene: TRBJ1-6; clone size: once; D gene: TRBD1
CDR3 protein: CSVEDTSVQFF; CDR3 DNA: TGCAGCGTTGAAGATACCAGCGTACAGTTCTTC; V gene: TRBV29-1; J gene: TRBJ2-1; clone size: NA; D gene: NA
CDR3 protein: CASSREQGSGEKLFF; CDR3 DNA: TGCGCCAGCAGCAGGGAACAGGGGAGCGGTGAAAAACTGTTTTTT; V gene: TRBV5-1; J gene: TRBJ1-4; clone size: few; D gene: TRBD1
CDR3 protein: CASSLLREQGSYEQYF; CDR3 DNA: TGTGCCAGCAGCCTACTCCGGGAACAGGGCTCCTACGAGCAGTACTTC; V gene: TRBV7-9; J gene: TRBJ2-7; clone size: NA; D gene: NA
CDR3 protein: CAWSEPGKLGGYTF; CDR3 DNA: TGTGCCTGGAGTGAGCCCGGGAAACTGGGGGGCTACACCTTC; V gene: TRBV30; J gene: TRBJ1-2; clone size: NA; D gene: NA
CDR3 protein: CATMPGGPYNEQFF; CDR3 DNA: TGTGCCACCATGCCGGGGGGGCCTTACAATGAGCAGTTCTTC; V gene: TRBV24-1; J gene: TRBJ2-1; clone size: NA; D gene: TRBD2
CDR3 protein: CASSLRTGQEDTQYF; CDR3 DNA: TGCGCCAGCAGCTTGAGGACAGGCCAAGAGGATACGCAGTATTTT; V gene: TRBV5-1; J gene: TRBJ2-3; clone size: NA; D gene: TRBD1
CDR3 protein: CASSPNPGASYQETQYF; CDR3 DNA: TGTGCCAGCAGCCCCAACCCAGGGGCCTCGTACCAAGAGACCCAGTACTTC; V gene: TRBV9; J gene: TRBJ2-5; clone size: NA; D gene: NA
CDR3 protein: CASSSRTGEETQYF; CDR3 DNA: TGTGCCAGCTCATCCCGGACAGGGGAAGAGACCCAGTACTTC; V gene: TRBV18; J gene: TRBJ2-5; clone size: NA; D gene: TRBD1
CDR3 protein: CAISESSQRQPQHF; CDR3 DNA: TGTGCCATCAGTGAGTCGAGTCAGCGACAGCCCCAGCATTTT; V gene: TRBV10-3; J gene: TRBJ1-5; clone size: once; D gene: NA
CDR3 protein: CASGGNQPQHF; CDR3 DNA: TGTGCCAGTGGAGGAAATCAGCCCCAGCATTTT; V gene: TRBV19; J gene: TRBJ1-5; clone size: NA; D gene: NA
CDR3 protein: CASSPTGHEQYF; CDR3 DNA: TGTGCCAGCAGCCCCACAGGGCACGAGCAGTACTTC; V gene: TRBV11-2; J gene: TRBJ2-7; clone size: NA; D gene: NA
CDR3 protein: CAWSVQGIGGYTF; CDR3 DNA: TGTGCCTGGAGTGTACAGGGAATAGGCGGCTACACCTTC; V gene: TRBV30; J gene: TRBJ1-2; clone size: NA; D gene: NA
CDR3 protein: CATSDVAGGYNEQFF; CDR3 DNA: TGTGCCACCAGTGATGTGGCGGGGGGTTACAATGAGCAGTTCTTC; V gene: TRBV24-1; J gene: TRBJ2-1; clone size: NA; D gene: TRBD2
CDR3 protein: CSVRTVDGYTF; CDR3 DNA: TGCAGCGTCCGGACAGTGGATGGCTACACCTTC; V gene: TRBV29-1; J gene: TRBJ1-2; clone size: NA; D gene: NA
CDR3 protein: CASSDGQATRSGNTIYF; CDR3 DNA: TGCGCCAGCAGCGACGGACAGGCGACCCGCTCTGGAAACACCATATATTTT; V gene: TRBV4-1; J gene: TRBJ1-3; clone size: NA; D gene: TRBD1
CDR3 protein: CATQSPVYEQYF; CDR3 DNA: TGTGCCACCCAATCCCCAGTCTACGAGCAGTACTTC; V gene: TRBV27; J gene: TRBJ2-7; clone size: NA; D gene: NA
CDR3 protein: CSVQDREAGELFF; CDR3 DNA: TGCAGCGTCCAAGACAGGGAAGCCGGGGAGCTGTTTTTT; V gene: TRBV29-1; J gene: TRBJ2-2; clone size: NA; D gene: TRBD1
CDR3 protein: CASSQDLESSGANVLTF; CDR3 DNA: TGCGCCAGCAGCCAAGATTTGGAGAGCTCTGGGGCCAACGTCCTGACTTTC; V gene: TRBV4-1; J gene: TRBJ2-6; clone size: NA; D gene: NA
CDR3 protein: CASSPGGGEDQPQHF; CDR3 DNA: TGTGCCAGCAGCCCCGGTGGGGGCGAGGATCAGCCCCAGCATTTT; V gene: TRBV6-2/TRBV6-3; J gene: TRBJ1-5; clone size: NA; D gene: NA
CDR3 protein: CASSERDRRQGTGQPQHF; CDR3 DNA: TGTGCCAGCAGTGAGCGAGACCGGCGCCAGGGTACCGGTCAGCCCCAGCATTTT; V gene: TRBV6-1; J gene: TRBJ1-5; clone size: NA; D gene: NA
CDR3 protein: CASISDRDQPQHF; CDR3 DNA: TGTGCCAGCATTTCCGACAGGGATCAGCCCCAGCATTTT; V gene: TRBV28; J gene: TRBJ1-5; clone size: once; D gene: TRBD1
CDR3 protein: CASSRGPGTEAFF; CDR3 DNA: TGTGCCAGTAGTAGAGGACCGGGGACTGAAGCTTTCTTT; V gene: TRBV19; J gene: TRBJ1-1; clone size: NA; D gene: NA
CDR3 protein: CASSFGTGAYEQYF; CDR3 DNA: TGTGCCAGCAGTTTCGGGACAGGGGCCTACGAGCAGTACTTC; V gene: TRBV27; J gene: TRBJ2-7; clone size: NA; D gene: TRBD1
CDR3 protein: CASSSTSAPYEQYF; CDR3 DNA: TGTGCCAGCAGCTCGACTAGCGCCCCCTACGAGCAGTACTTC; V gene: TRBV7-2; J gene: TRBJ2-7; clone size: NA; D gene: TRBD2
CDR3 protein: CASSVGGDSYEQYF; CDR3 DNA: TGTGCCAGCAGCGTAGGGGGCGACTCCTACGAGCAGTACTTC; V gene: TRBV9; J gene: TRBJ2-7; clone size: NA; D gene: NA
CDR3 protein: CASSPRQGYGYTF; CDR3 DNA: TGTGCCAGCTCACCGCGACAGGGATATGGCTACACCTTC; V gene: TRBV18; J gene: TRBJ1-2; clone size: NA; D gene: TRBD1
CDR3 protein: CASSISAGGFDYGYTF; CDR3 DNA: TGTGCCAGTAGTATATCGGCAGGGGGCTTCGACTATGGCTACACCTTC; V gene: TRBV19; J gene: TRBJ1-2; clone size: NA; D gene: TRBD1
CDR3 protein: CASSVGLGQTSYEQYF; CDR3 DNA: TGTGCCAGCAGCGTCGGGTTGGGACAGACCTCTTACGAGCAGTACTTC; V gene: TRBV9; J gene: TRBJ2-7; clone size: NA; D gene: TRBD1
CDR3 protein: CASILDSNTEAFF; CDR3 DNA: NA; V gene: TRBV6-6; J gene: TRBJ1-1; clone size: NA; D gene: NA
CDR3 protein: CASTTGTDTQYF; CDR3 DNA: TGCGCCAGCACGACAGGAACAGATACGCAGTATTTT; V gene: TRBV5-1; J gene: TRBJ2-3; clone size: NA; D gene: NA
CDR3 protein: CASLRGGQGATEAFF; CDR3 DNA: TGTGCCAGTCTACGAGGGGGACAGGGGGCCACTGAAGCTTTCTTT; V gene: TRBV19; J gene: TRBJ1-1; clone size: NA; D gene: TRBD1
CDR3 protein: CASNINEKLFF; CDR3 DNA: TGTGCCAGCAATATTAATGAAAAACTGTTTTTT; V gene: TRBV6-5; J gene: TRBJ1-4; clone size: NA; D gene: NA
CDR3 protein: CASSLLTGGSGELFF; CDR3 DNA: TGTGCCAGCAGCCTGCTGACAGGGGGGTCCGGGGAGCTGTTTTTT; V gene: TRBV5-4; J gene: TRBJ2-2; clone size: NA; D gene: TRBD1
CDR3 protein: CASSSRQVGYTF; CDR3 DNA: TGTGCCAGTAGTTCCCGGCAGGTTGGCTACACCTTC; V gene: TRBV19; J gene: TRBJ1-2; clone size: once; D gene: NA
CDR3 protein: CAISERDPSSGNTIYF; CDR3 DNA: TGTGCCATCAGTGAAAGAGATCCGAGCTCTGGAAACACCATATATTTT; V gene: TRBV10-3; J gene: TRBJ1-3; clone size: NA; D gene: NA